Shown below are 21 T cell receptor beta chains from a single sample sequenced in a study of PD-L1 blockade in urothelial cancer. Sequenced by immunoSEQ multiplex PCR; TCRdb stores in-frame clones only, minus some. The repertoire holds about 49,000 clones, with roughly 85% as singletons. Sequenced material: PBMCs, taken around atezolizumab (anti-PD-L1) treatment. The origin of the receptors is a man aged 55 to 69 with urothelial cancer.

The gene calls are TRBV6-5 and TRBJ2-3; D may be TRBD2 (5 bases). Trimming removed 2 bases from V and 2 bases from J, with 14 bases in between. The germline V gene encodes CDR1 MNHEY and CDR2 SVGAGI. CDR3 size: 16 residues. The CDR3 region has the DNA TGTGCCAGCAGTTACGCGCTAGGCGGGTACACAGATACGCAGTATTTT. Translated, it gives CASSYALGGYTDTQYF.

The V call is TRBV2, the J call TRBJ1-5; D call uncertain. CDR3 size: 13 residues. The V gene's germline CDR1 is SNHLY and CDR2 FYNNEI. V gave up 8 bases and J gave up 2 bases, with 10 bases separating them. The chain's CDR3 is CASRGFGNQPQHF. CDR3 in DNA: TGTGCCAGCCGGGGTTTTGGCAATCAGCCCCAGCATTTT.

The chain links TRBV19 to TRBJ2-3; TRBD1 is a possible D gene (7 bases). The CDR3 is made up of 13 amino acids. CDR1 is LNHDA, CDR2 SQIVND, per germline (reference sequence). V was trimmed by 1 base and J by 13 bases, leaving 15 bases between them. For the CDR3, the DNA is TGTGCCAGTAGTATAGGGCGGGGAACAGGGGAGTATTTT. Encoded protein: CASSIGRGTGEYF. The full variable domain, completed using reference TRBV19 and TRBJ2-3, is DGGITQSPKYLFRKEGQNVTLSCEQNLNHDAMYWYRQDPGQGLRLIYYSQIVNDFQKGDIAEGYSVSREKKESFPLTVTSAQKNPTAFYLCASSIGRGTGEYFGPGTRLTVL.

This clone was seen once. The rearrangement links TRBV7-3 to TRBJ2-7; 9 nucleotides line up with TRBD1. Germline V gene lookup returns CDR1 SGHTA and CDR2 FQGTGA. There are 14 residues in the CDR3. The J segment lost 4 bases and the V segment lost 5 bases, leaving 6 bases of the junction unmatched. The CDR3 is CASSLQGQGYEQYF. CDR3 bases: TGTGCCAGCAGCCTCCAGGGACAGGGATACGAGCAGTACTTC.

This clone has more than one count but fewer than ten. The chain is built from TRBV2 and TRBJ1-2; D is unclear. CDR3 length: 10 residues. Germline loops: CDR1 SNHLY, CDR2 FYNNEI. With 8 bases removed from V and 7 bases from J, the gap between germline ends came to 8 bases. The CDR3 nucleotides read TGTGCCAGCCGAGGTCCTGGCTACACCTTC. It translates to CASRGPGYTF.

This chain links TRBV9 with TRBJ2-3, with D unresolved. Germline V gene lookup returns CDR1 SGDLS and CDR2 YYNGEE. The V and J ends lost 4 bases and 3 bases respectively, with 12 bases between them. The CDR3 sequence is 14 residues long. CDR3 in amino acids: CASSPAQLTDTQYF. CDR3 nucleotides: TGTGCCAGCAGCCCTGCACAGTTGACAGATACGCAGTATTTT.

The rearrangement joins TRBV9 to TRBJ2-1; D is uncertain. Germline CDR1 SGDLS, CDR2 YYNGEE. Trimming removed 0 bases from V and 11 bases from J, with 12 bases in between. The CDR3 runs 13 residues. The CDR3 DNA is TGTGCCAGCAGCGTAGGAGACACTCGACAGCAGTTCTTC. Protein: CASSVGDTRQQFF.

The V call is TRBV4-3, the J call TRBJ1-2; D possibly corresponds to TRBD1 (6 bases). Trimming shortened V by 0 bases and J by 4 bases, and 12 bases separated the two germline ends. The germline gives CDR1 LGHNA, CDR2 YSLEER. The CDR3 extends over 15 amino acids. CDR3 sequence reads: CASSQDIGRGYGYTF. In DNA, the CDR3 is TGCGCCAGCAGCCAAGATATAGGCAGGGGCTATGGCTACACCTTC.

The chain employs TRBV30 and TRBJ2-1; TRBD1 matches 9 bases. The ends lost 1 base at V and 2 bases at J; junction bases unmatched: 0. Germline CDR1 is GTSNPN and CDR2 is SVGIG (reference sequence). CDR3 length: 14 residues. Written as DNA, the CDR3 is TGTGCCTGGAGTGACAGGGGGCCCTACAATGAGCAGTTCTTC. It is translated as CAWSDRGPYNEQFF.

The CDR3 is CASSSNRGPGETQYF. The CDR3 nucleotides are TGTGCCAGCAGCTCTAACAGGGGGCCGGGGGAGACCCAGTACTTC. The gene calls are TRBV7-3 and TRBJ2-5; 9 nucleotides line up with TRBD1. The J segment lost 5 bases and the V segment lost 4 bases, leaving 8 bases of the junction unmatched. Germline V gives CDR1 SGHTA, CDR2 FQGTGA. The CDR3 is made up of 15 amino acids.

This chain uses TRBV29-1 with TRBJ1-3; 9 bases match TRBD1. J was trimmed by 2 bases and V by 4 bases; bases with no gene match: 3. CDR3 length equals 14 residues. Germline CDR1 SQVTM, CDR2 ANQGSEA. The CDR3 reads CSVGWDRAGNTIYF. CDR3 bases: TGCAGCGTTGGATGGGACAGGGCTGGAAACACCATATATTTT.

The chain employs TRBV9 and TRBJ2-1; TRBD2 matches at 9 bases. Germline CDR1 is SGDLS and CDR2 is YYNGEE. V gave up 0 bases and J gave up 4 bases; unmatched junction bases: 11. The CDR3 covers 18 residues. Written as DNA, the CDR3 is TGTGCCAGCAGCGTAGAGTCTGGCGGGGGGGCGGGGTACAATGAGCAGTTCTTC. This gives the protein CASSVESGGGAGYNEQFF.

A word on this clone: In the same sample, other DNA sequences code for this CDR3. This rearrangement joins TRBV19 to TRBJ2-1, with 8 nucleotides matching TRBD1. V gave up 1 base and J gave up 1 base; unmatched junction bases: 0. The CDR3 is 15 amino acids. The germline V gene has CDR1 LNHDA and CDR2 SQIVND (reference sequence). The CDR3 sequence: CASSIGQGSYNEQFF. The CDR3 DNA sequence: TGTGCCAGTAGTATAGGACAGGGGTCCTACAATGAGCAGTTCTTC.

The chain uses TRBV10-2 and TRBJ2-5; 9 bases match TRBD2. CDR1 is WSHSY and CDR2 is SAAADI in the germline V gene. This CDR3 is built from 15 residues. Trimming at V came to 4 bases and at J to 5 bases, leaving 8 bases not matched to a gene. The CDR3 reads CASSVGGGGGETQYF. The DNA of the CDR3 is TGCGCCAGCAGTGTCGGCGGGGGGGGTGGGGAGACCCAGTACTTC.

The J gene is TRBJ1-2, the V gene TRBV30, with D unclear. V was clipped by 8 bases and J by 3 bases, with 10 bases between them. The germline gives CDR1 GTSNPN, CDR2 SVGIG (reference sequence). The CDR3 has 11 amino acids. As DNA, the CDR3 is TGTGCCAGAAGACTGGACTATGGCTACACCTTC. It specifies CARRLDYGYTF.

This clone was observed once. The rearrangement uses TRBV10-1 and TRBJ2-3; TRBD2 agrees at 7 bases. V gave up 0 bases and J gave up 3 bases; unmatched junction bases: 9. Looked up from germline, CDR1 is WNHNN and CDR2 is SYGVQD (reference sequence). CDR3 length: 17 residues. This CDR3 reads CASSESFGGGNTDTQYF. The DNA of the CDR3 is TGCGCCAGCAGTGAGTCGTTTGGCGGGGGAAATACAGATACGCAGTATTTT.

A remark on this clone: One end of the junction fails to match germline, which may point to a read error. The genes are TRBV7-7 and TRBJ2-1, with 12 bases lining up with TRBD2. Germline CDR1 and CDR2: SSHAT and FNYEAQ (reference sequence). This CDR3 comprises 18 residues. The CDR3 DNA reads TGTGCTAGCAGCTTAGGGCTAGCGGGGGGGCCGGGGCGTAATGAGCAGTTCTTC. Translation gives CASSLGLAGGPGRNEQFF.

V gene TRBV28 combines with J gene TRBJ1-2; D perhaps matches TRBD1 (5 bases). Trimming took 7 bases from V and 6 from J, leaving 15 bases between them. Looked up from germline, CDR1 is MDHEN and CDR2 is SYDVKM. The CDR3 runs to 13 residues. This CDR3 reads CASTKGAPDGYTF. The DNA for the CDR3 is TGTGCCAGCACCAAAGGGGCACCGGATGGCTACACCTTC.

The chain combines TRBV6-1 with TRBJ2-6; D is unresolved. The V and J ends lost 4 bases and 2 bases respectively, with 9 bases between them. This CDR3 comprises 15 residues. Germline CDR1 MNHNS, CDR2 SASEGT. Written as DNA, the CDR3 is TGTGCCAGCAGTGGAGGAAGCACTGGGGCCAACGTCCTGACTTTC. Its protein is CASSGGSTGANVLTF.

The chain uses TRBV6-1 and TRBJ1-1, with D unclear. In germline, CDR1 is MNHNS, CDR2 SASEGT. V shed 6 bases and J shed 5 bases, with 10 bases lying between them. The CDR3 spans 12 residues. Written as DNA, the CDR3 is TGTGCCAGCAGCCGAGAGTCAACTGAAGCTTTCTTT. Translating it yields CASSRESTEAFF.

This chain uses TRBV7-9 with TRBJ1-4, with TRBD1 as a possible D gene (6 bases). V dropped 5 bases and J dropped 5 bases, with 15 bases sitting between them. The CDR3 totals 15 residues. The germline V gene has CDR1 SEHNR and CDR2 FQNEAQ (reference sequence). CDR3 in amino acids: CASSGRQVQNEKLFF. The CDR3 DNA reads as TGTGCCAGCAGCGGAAGACAGGTCCAAAATGAAAAACTGTTTTTT.